The 14 T cell receptor beta chains below come from one sample, sequenced in a study of T cell repertoires in cytomegalovirus infection. TCRdb ran MiXCR on the reads and lists one entry per CDR3 protein. The table lists 510,000 or so distinct CDR3 sequences, 26% of them singletons. What was sequenced was PBMCs. The origin of the receptors is a human donor in good health (CMV status not recorded). Some clones in this sample may be carry-over from other donors' samples.

The V call is TRBV28, the J call TRBJ2-1, with D hard to call. Trimming removed 3 bases from V and 6 bases from J, with 9 bases in between. The CDR3 consists of 13 residues. Germline CDR1 and CDR2: MDHEN and SYDVKM. CDR3 nucleotides: TGTGCCAGCAGTTTGGTGGTTCTCAATGAGCAGTTCTTC. This encodes CASSLVVLNEQFF.

This clonotype was seen only a few times. The V gene is TRBV6-2 or TRBV6-3, the J gene TRBJ2-7; 9 positions agree with TRBD1. The germline CDR1 and CDR2 sequences are MNHEY and SVGEGT. The CDR3 length is 14 residues. V was clipped by 6 bases and J by 4 bases; unmatched bases: 7. This chain's CDR3 is CASRSGTGLYEQYF. Here the CDR3 DNA reads TGTGCCAGCAGGTCCGGGACAGGGCTTTACGAGCAGTACTTC.

V usage is TRBV29-1 and J usage is TRBJ2-5, with D unresolved. The ends were cut back, 4 bases at V and 5 bases at J, with 5 bases in the middle. CDR3 length: 10 amino acids. Germline V gene data show CDR1 as SQVTM and CDR2 as ANQGSEA. The CDR3 DNA reads TGCAGCGTTGGGTTTGAGACCCAGTACTTC. This encodes CSVGFETQYF.

This clonotype was recorded a few times. Written as DNA, the CDR3 is TGTGCCAGCAGGTCTACAGGGAGGGAGACCCAGTACTTC. This gives the protein CASRSTGRETQYF. The chain recombines TRBV6-1 with TRBJ2-5, with D perhaps matching TRBD1 or TRBD2 (6 bases each). The germline V gene encodes CDR1 MNHNS and CDR2 SASEGT. Between the trimmed V and J ends, which lost 6 bases and 5 bases, there was a span of 13 bases. CDR3 length: 13 amino acids.

This clonotype was recorded a few times. One base away lies a much larger clone, so this may be a sequencing read error. The V and J genes are TRBV11-2 and TRBJ2-1, with D perhaps TRBD2 (5 bases). This CDR3 spans 12 amino acids. The V end lost 5 bases, the J end lost 6 bases, and 8 bases lay between the germline ends. Looked up from germline, CDR1 is SGHAT and CDR2 is FQNNGV. The CDR3 loop reads CASSPDFNEQFF. The CDR3 DNA sequence: TGTGCCAGCAGCCCGGACTTCAATGAGCAGTTCTTC. Combining the CDR3 with reference TRBV11-2 and TRBJ2-1 gives the whole variable domain EAGVAQSPRYKIIEKRQSVAFWCNPISGHATLYWYQQILGQGPKLLIQFQNNGVVDDSQLPKDRFSAERLKGVDSTLKIQPAKLEDSAVYLCASSPDFNEQFFGPGTRLTVL.

The V gene is TRBV11-3, the J gene TRBJ2-3; tentative D call: TRBD2 (6 bases). CDR1 is SGHNT, CDR2 YENEEA, per germline. V gave up 4 bases and J gave up 1 base, with 15 bases separating them. The CDR3 spans 16 residues. CDR3 region: CASSSWGSGGTDTQYF. The CDR3 DNA is TGTGCCAGCAGCTCCTGGGGTAGCGGAGGCACAGATACGCAGTATTTT.

In this sample, this clonotype turned up a few times. The rearrangement uses TRBV7-9 and TRBJ2-3; 10 nucleotides align to TRBD2. V lost 5 bases and J lost 6; bases outside the gene matches: 11. Germline loops: CDR1 SEHNR, CDR2 FQNEAQ (reference sequence). The CDR3 loop spans 16 amino acids. The CDR3: CASSSSLAGEGDTQYF. CDR3 nucleotide sequence: TGTGCCAGCAGCAGTTCCCTAGCGGGAGAAGGGGATACGCAGTATTTT.

This clonotype has only a few counts. The chain recombines TRBV28 with TRBJ2-2; TRBD2 aligns across 12 bases. This CDR3 contains 18 residues. V dropped 2 bases and J dropped 6; count of bases not matched to a gene: 10. Germline CDR1 is MDHEN and CDR2 is SYDVKM. In nucleotides, the CDR3 is TGTGCCAGCAGTTTACCGTCGCTAGCGGGAGGGCCCGCCGGGGAGCTGTTTTTT. Protein product: CASSLPSLAGGPAGELFF.

This clonotype has ten or more counts. The chain combines TRBV7-2 with TRBJ2-3, with D perhaps being TRBD1 or TRBD2 (5 bases each). The CDR3 totals 16 residues. Germline V gene lookup returns CDR1 SGHTA and CDR2 FQGNSA. Trimming shortened V by 1 base and J by 0 bases, and 11 bases separated the two germline ends. CDR3 bases: TGTGCCAGCAGCTTAGGGGACGACCCTAGCACAGATACGCAGTATTTT. Translated: CASSLGDDPSTDTQYF.

The chain links TRBV6-5 to TRBJ2-2, with D perhaps matching TRBD2 (6 bases). Germline-derived CDR1 and CDR2 are MNHEY and SVGAGI. V was cut by 7 bases and J by 1 base, with 13 bases left in between. There are 15 residues in the CDR3. In DNA, the CDR3 is TGTGCCAGCAACCTACGGCGGGAGAACACCGGGGAGCTGTTTTTT. This translates into CASNLRRENTGELFF.

This clonotype was counted at least ten times. This rearrangement joins TRBV7-2 to TRBJ2-1, with 11 bases lining up with TRBD2. J lost 4 bases, V lost 5 bases, and 16 bases had no gene match. Looked up from germline, CDR1 is SGHTA and CDR2 is FQGNSA. This CDR3 comprises 19 residues. For the CDR3, the DNA is TGTGCCAGCAGCCTAGACGCAAAGATAGCGGGAGGGCCTTACAATGAGCAGTTCTTC. It is translated as CASSLDAKIAGGPYNEQFF.

The table lists this clonotype with a few counts. The chain recombines TRBV12-3 or TRBV12-4 with TRBJ2-5; D is ambiguous. V lost 6 bases to trimming and J lost 4 bases, with 15 bases between them. This CDR3 region has 14 residues. The CDR3, as DNA: TGTGCCAGCAGCTATGTCCTTGGTGGAGAGACCCAGTACTTC. Translated: CASSYVLGGETQYF.

The chain couples TRBV29-1 to TRBJ2-4; no reliable D call. From germline, CDR1 is SQVTM and CDR2 ANQGSEA. V lost 4 bases, J lost 3 bases, and 10 bases lay in between. This CDR3 has 13 residues. In DNA form, the CDR3 reads TGCAGCGTTGTTGGGATCAACAAAAACATTCAGTACTTC. It codes for CSVVGINKNIQYF.

This clonotype showed up many times. The chain recombines TRBV7-8 with TRBJ2-1; TRBD2 matches at 10 bases. There are 16 residues in the CDR3. Germline V lookup: CDR1 SGHVS, CDR2 FQNEAQ. The junction had 10 bases not matched to a gene; V was cut back by 5 bases and J by 6 bases. CDR3 coding DNA: TGTGCCAGCAGCACAAACCTAGCGGGAGTGGTCAATGAGCAGTTCTTC. It specifies CASSTNLAGVVNEQFF.